A selection of T cell receptor beta chains follows, all from one sample in a study of T cell responses to AZD1222 COVID-19 vaccine. TCRdb's copy holds only in-frame clones and misses some; the assay was immunoSEQ multiplex PCR. Found here are about 93,000 clones, 80% to 90% of them singletons; the top ten hold more than 6%. Specimen: peripheral blood, collected on day 0 of AZD1222 vaccination. Receptor source: an adult in good health. CDR3s include the opening cysteine and the closing phenylalanine or tryptophan. D genes are given only for firm matches. Not every row has a clone size; where given, it reads once, few, many or a size class.

clone size: NA
D gene: NA
CDR3 length: 14
J gene: TRBJ1-5
V gene: TRBV28
CDR3 protein: CASSLSQSNQPQHF
CDR3 DNA: TGTGCCAGCAGTCTATCACAGAGCAATCAGCCCCAGCATTTT

clone size: once
D gene: TRBD2
CDR3 length: 17
J gene: TRBJ2-5
V gene: TRBV19
CDR3 protein: CASSSRREGSYQETQYF
CDR3 DNA: TGTGCCAGTAGTTCCCGGCGGGAGGGCTCGTACCAAGAGACCCAGTACTTC

clone size: NA
D gene: TRBD1
CDR3 length: 13
J gene: TRBJ2-7
V gene: TRBV30
CDR3 protein: CAWSVVGQGKSNF
CDR3 DNA: TGTGCCTGGAGTGTGGTGGGACAGGGGAAATCGAACTTC

clone size: NA
D gene: NA
CDR3 length: 12
J gene: TRBJ2-1
V gene: TRBV4-2
CDR3 protein: CASSPQRDEQFF
CDR3 DNA: TGTGCCAGCAGCCCTCAGAGGGATGAGCAGTTCTTC

clone size: NA
D gene: NA
CDR3 length: 15
J gene: TRBJ2-2
V gene: TRBV19
CDR3 protein: CASSIAGLDTGELFF
CDR3 DNA: TGTGCCAGTAGTATCGCAGGGCTTGACACCGGGGAGCTGTTTTTT

clone size: NA
D gene: NA
CDR3 length: 14
J gene: TRBJ2-3
V gene: TRBV5-1
CDR3 protein: CASSLGQGRVTQYF
CDR3 DNA: TGCGCCAGCAGCTTGGGGCAGGGGAGGGTTACGCAGTATTTT

clone size: NA
D gene: TRBD2
CDR3 length: 17
J gene: TRBJ2-1
V gene: TRBV2
CDR3 protein: CASREGTSGISYNEQFF
CDR3 DNA: TGTGCCAGCAGGGAAGGGACTAGCGGGATTTCCTACAATGAGCAGTTCTTC

clone size: NA
D gene: TRBD1
CDR3 length: 10
J gene: TRBJ1-1
V gene: TRBV20-1
CDR3 protein: CSATGGVAFF
CDR3 DNA: TGCAGTGCCACAGGGGGGGTGGCTTTCTTT

clone size: NA
D gene: TRBD2
CDR3 length: 16
J gene: TRBJ2-1
V gene: TRBV19
CDR3 protein: CASSLGTSSLYNEQFF
CDR3 DNA: TGTGCCAGTAGCCTCGGGACTAGCTCCCTCTACAATGAGCAGTTCTTC

clone size: NA
D gene: NA
CDR3 length: 14
J gene: TRBJ1-1
V gene: TRBV5-4
CDR3 protein: CASSLSRANTEAFF
CDR3 DNA: TGTGCCAGCAGCTTGAGCAGGGCGAACACTGAAGCTTTCTTT

clone size: NA
D gene: NA
CDR3 length: 12
J gene: TRBJ1-2
V gene: TRBV28
CDR3 protein: CATFELLGGYTF
CDR3 DNA: TGTGCCACCTTTGAATTATTGGGAGGCTACACCTTC

clone size: once
D gene: NA
CDR3 length: 15
J gene: TRBJ2-3
V gene: TRBV6-5
CDR3 protein: CASSYAGGGTDTQYF
CDR3 DNA: TGTGCCAGCAGTTACGCTGGGGGCGGAACAGATACGCAGTATTTT

clone size: NA
D gene: NA
CDR3 length: 15
J gene: TRBJ2-2
V gene: TRBV6-5
CDR3 protein: CASSFQGGGTGELFF
CDR3 DNA: TGTGCCAGCAGTTTCCAGGGAGGTGGCACCGGGGAGCTGTTTTTT

clone size: NA
D gene: TRBD2
CDR3 length: 17
J gene: TRBJ2-3
V gene: TRBV10-3
CDR3 protein: CAISGTSGSSSTDTQYF
CDR3 DNA: TGTGCCATCAGCGGGACTAGCGGGAGCTCTAGCACAGATACGCAGTATTTT

clone size: NA
D gene: NA
CDR3 length: 14
J gene: TRBJ1-4
V gene: TRBV4-2
CDR3 protein: CASSPYVTSEKLFF
CDR3 DNA: TGTGCCAGCAGCCCCTACGTAACTTCGGAAAAACTGTTTTTT

clone size: NA
D gene: TRBD1
CDR3 length: 14
J gene: TRBJ2-7
V gene: TRBV28
CDR3 protein: CASRRQGADYEQYF
CDR3 DNA: TGTGCCAGCAGACGACAGGGGGCTGACTACGAGCAGTACTTC

clone size: NA
D gene: NA
CDR3 length: 16
J gene: TRBJ1-2
V gene: TRBV19
CDR3 protein: CASSQGGGRGGYGYTF
CDR3 DNA: TGTGCCAGTAGTCAAGGAGGTGGCAGGGGTGGCTATGGCTACACCTTC

clone size: NA
D gene: NA
CDR3 length: 15
J gene: TRBJ2-1
V gene: TRBV6-4
CDR3 protein: CASSLTGTNHNEQFF
CDR3 DNA: TGTGCCAGCAGCTTGACCGGGACGAACCACAATGAGCAGTTCTTC

clone size: NA
D gene: TRBD1
CDR3 length: 12
J gene: TRBJ2-1
V gene: TRBV19
CDR3 protein: CASSAGTVLPFF
CDR3 DNA: TGTGCCAGTAGTGCCGGGACAGTGCTTCCGTTCTTC

clone size: NA
D gene: NA
CDR3 length: 13
J gene: TRBJ1-1
V gene: TRBV5-1
CDR3 protein: CASSFNYNTEAFF
CDR3 DNA: TGCGCCAGCAGCTTCAACTATAACACTGAAGCTTTCTTT

clone size: few
D gene: NA
CDR3 length: 15
J gene: TRBJ2-1
V gene: TRBV7-2
CDR3 protein: CASRTRLEGYNEQFF
CDR3 DNA: TGTGCCAGCAGAACGAGGTTGGAGGGCTACAATGAGCAGTTCTTC

clone size: NA
D gene: TRBD1
CDR3 length: 18
J gene: TRBJ2-1
V gene: TRBV14
CDR3 protein: CASSQDVVGTGPTSEQFF
CDR3 DNA: TGTGCCAGCAGCCAAGATGTGGTCGGGACAGGCCCTACAAGCGAGCAGTTCTTC

clone size: NA
D gene: TRBD1
CDR3 length: 15
J gene: TRBJ1-6
V gene: TRBV10-1
CDR3 protein: CASSESGQFNSPLHF
CDR3 DNA: TGCGCCAGCAGTGAGTCGGGACAGTTTAATTCACCCCTCCACTTT

clone size: NA
D gene: TRBD1
CDR3 length: 16
J gene: TRBJ1-4
V gene: TRBV4-1
CDR3 protein: CASSQIPTGGNEKLFF
CDR3 DNA: TGCGCCAGCAGCCAGATTCCGACAGGGGGTAATGAAAAACTGTTTTTT

clone size: NA
D gene: NA
CDR3 length: 15
J gene: TRBJ2-1
V gene: TRBV5-1
CDR3 protein: CASSPGVAEYNEQFF
CDR3 DNA: TGCGCCAGCAGCCCTGGAGTAGCGGAGTACAATGAGCAGTTCTTC

clone size: NA
D gene: NA
CDR3 length: 12
J gene: TRBJ1-5
V gene: TRBV12-3/TRBV12-4
CDR3 protein: CASSQSTQPQHF
CDR3 DNA: TGTGCCAGCAGTCAGTCCACTCAGCCCCAGCATTTT

clone size: NA
D gene: TRBD1
CDR3 length: 15
J gene: TRBJ1-2
V gene: TRBV19
CDR3 protein: CASTQGGTDPSGYTF
CDR3 DNA: TGTGCCAGTACTCAGGGGGGGACAGACCCTTCTGGCTACACCTTC

clone size: NA
D gene: TRBD1
CDR3 length: 15
J gene: TRBJ2-2
V gene: TRBV19
CDR3 protein: CASSDRGRGTGELFF
CDR3 DNA: TGTGCCAGTTCGGACAGGGGGCGAGGCACCGGGGAGCTGTTTTTT

clone size: NA
D gene: NA
CDR3 length: 14
J gene: TRBJ1-1
V gene: TRBV14
CDR3 protein: CASSHAPVNTEAFF
CDR3 DNA: TGTGCCAGCAGCCATGCCCCGGTGAACACTGAAGCTTTCTTT

clone size: NA
D gene: NA
CDR3 length: 15
J gene: TRBJ1-5
V gene: TRBV18
CDR3 protein: CASSSTVNSNQPQHF
CDR3 DNA: TGTGCCAGCTCATCGACAGTGAATAGCAATCAGCCCCAGCATTTT

clone size: NA
D gene: NA
CDR3 length: 16
J gene: TRBJ2-7
V gene: TRBV5-6
CDR3 protein: CASSLAGGTATLEQYF
CDR3 DNA: TGTGCCAGCAGCTTGGCCGGGGGGACAGCTACTCTCGAGCAGTACTTC

clone size: NA
D gene: NA
CDR3 length: 15
J gene: TRBJ2-7
V gene: TRBV2
CDR3 protein: CASTPLRERAYEQYF
CDR3 DNA: TGTGCCAGCACCCCCCTGCGAGAGAGGGCCTACGAGCAGTACTTC

clone size: NA
D gene: NA
CDR3 length: 17
J gene: TRBJ1-3
V gene: TRBV5-8
CDR3 protein: CASSRGRAESSGNTIYF
CDR3 DNA: TGTGCCAGCAGCCGGGGGAGGGCAGAGAGCTCTGGAAACACCATATATTTT

clone size: NA
D gene: TRBD2
CDR3 length: 15
J gene: TRBJ2-7
V gene: TRBV27
CDR3 protein: CASSSLTSRNYEQYF
CDR3 DNA: TGTGCCAGCAGTTCTCTGACTAGCCGAAACTACGAGCAGTACTTC

clone size: NA
D gene: NA
CDR3 length: 16
J gene: TRBJ1-5
V gene: TRBV12-2
CDR3 protein: CASRLAKGYSNQPQHF
CDR3 DNA: TGTGCAAGTCGCTTAGCGAAGGGGTATAGCAATCAGCCCCAGCATTTT

clone size: few
D gene: NA
CDR3 length: 19
J gene: TRBJ2-6
V gene: TRBV19
CDR3 protein: CASSLKPGLGVSGANVLTF
CDR3 DNA: TGTGCCAGTAGTCTAAAGCCCGGGTTGGGAGTATCTGGGGCCAACGTCCTGACTTTC

clone size: few
D gene: TRBD1
CDR3 length: 18
J gene: TRBJ1-1
V gene: TRBV19
CDR3 protein: CASSATPGQGWYAAEAFF
CDR3 DNA: TGTGCCAGTAGTGCCACACCGGGACAGGGATGGTATGCCGCTGAAGCTTTCTTT

clone size: NA
D gene: NA
CDR3 length: 16
J gene: TRBJ2-3
V gene: TRBV2
CDR3 protein: CASSEALYGGTDTQYF
CDR3 DNA: TGTGCCAGCAGTGAAGCGCTTTATGGAGGCACAGATACGCAGTATTTT

clone size: NA
D gene: NA
CDR3 length: 14
J gene: TRBJ2-7
V gene: TRBV7-9
CDR3 protein: CASSYLTVAEPQYF
CDR3 DNA: TGTGCCAGCAGCTATCTAACGGTAGCGGAACCGCAGTACTTC

clone size: NA
D gene: NA
CDR3 length: 15
J gene: TRBJ2-7
V gene: TRBV27
CDR3 protein: CASSRAAYSSYEQYF
CDR3 DNA: TGTGCCAGCAGTCGGGCCGCCTACAGCTCCTACGAGCAGTACTTC